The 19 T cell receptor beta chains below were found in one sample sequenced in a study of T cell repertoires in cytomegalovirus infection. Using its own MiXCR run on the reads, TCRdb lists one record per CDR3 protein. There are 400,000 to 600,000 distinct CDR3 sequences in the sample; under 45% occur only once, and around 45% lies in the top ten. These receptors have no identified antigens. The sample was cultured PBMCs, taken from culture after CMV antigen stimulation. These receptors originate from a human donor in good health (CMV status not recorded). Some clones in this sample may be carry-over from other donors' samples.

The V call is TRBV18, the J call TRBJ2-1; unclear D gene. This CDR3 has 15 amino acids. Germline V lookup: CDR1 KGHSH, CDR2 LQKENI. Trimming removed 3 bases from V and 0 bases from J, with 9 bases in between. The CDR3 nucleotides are TGTGCCAGCTCACCCCTTGGAAACTCCTACAATGAGCAGTTCTTC. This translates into CASSPLGNSYNEQFF.

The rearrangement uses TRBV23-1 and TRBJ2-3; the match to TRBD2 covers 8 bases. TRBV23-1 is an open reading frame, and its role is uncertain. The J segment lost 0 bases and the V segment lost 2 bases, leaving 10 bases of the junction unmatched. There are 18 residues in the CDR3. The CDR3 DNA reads TGCGCCAGCAGTCAAATCGACGAACTAGCGGCTAGCACAGATACGCAGTATTTT. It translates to CASSQIDELAASTDTQYF.

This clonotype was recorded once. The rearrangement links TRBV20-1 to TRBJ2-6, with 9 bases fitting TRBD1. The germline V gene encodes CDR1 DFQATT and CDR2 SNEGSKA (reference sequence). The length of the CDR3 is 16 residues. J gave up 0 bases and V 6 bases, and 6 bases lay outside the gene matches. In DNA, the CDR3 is TGCAGTGCCCAGGGGACAGGGAGCTCTGGGGCCAACGTCCTGACTTTC. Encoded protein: CSAQGTGSSGANVLTF.

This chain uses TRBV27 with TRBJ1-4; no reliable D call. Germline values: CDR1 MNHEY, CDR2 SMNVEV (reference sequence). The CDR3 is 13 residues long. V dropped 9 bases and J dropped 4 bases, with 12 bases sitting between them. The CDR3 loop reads CASRKGFNEKLFF. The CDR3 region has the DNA TGTGCCAGTAGGAAGGGATTTAATGAAAAACTGTTTTTT.

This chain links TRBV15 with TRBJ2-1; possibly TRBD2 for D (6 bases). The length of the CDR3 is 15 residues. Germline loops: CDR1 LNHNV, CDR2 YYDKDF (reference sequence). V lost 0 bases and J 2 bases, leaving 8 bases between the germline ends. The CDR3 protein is CATSRDVAAYNEQFF. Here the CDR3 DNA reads TGTGCCACCAGCAGAGATGTAGCGGCCTACAATGAGCAGTTCTTC.

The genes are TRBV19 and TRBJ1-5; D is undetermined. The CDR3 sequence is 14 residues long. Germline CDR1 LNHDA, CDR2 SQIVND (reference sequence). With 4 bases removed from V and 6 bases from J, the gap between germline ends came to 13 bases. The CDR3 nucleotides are TGTGCCAGTAGTACTCCCGGGATGGTTCAGCCCCAGCATTTT. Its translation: CASSTPGMVQPQHF.

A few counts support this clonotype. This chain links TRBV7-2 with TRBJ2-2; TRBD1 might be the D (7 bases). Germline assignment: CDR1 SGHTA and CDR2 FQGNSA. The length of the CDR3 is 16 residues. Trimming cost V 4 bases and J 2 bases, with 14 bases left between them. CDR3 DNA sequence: TGTGCCAGCAGCTCCAGGGGGGTGGGAAACACCGGGGAGCTGTTTTTT. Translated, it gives CASSSRGVGNTGELFF. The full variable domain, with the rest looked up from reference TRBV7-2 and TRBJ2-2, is GAGVSQSPSNKVTEKGKDVELRCDPISGHTALYWYRQSLGQGLEFLIYFQGNSAPDKSGLPSDRFSAERTGGSVSTLTIQRTQQEDSAVYLCASSSRGVGNTGELFFGEGSRLTVL.

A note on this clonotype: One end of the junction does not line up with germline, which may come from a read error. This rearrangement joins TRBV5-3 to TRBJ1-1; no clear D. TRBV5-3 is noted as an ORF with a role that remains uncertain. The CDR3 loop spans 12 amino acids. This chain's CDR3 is CASSFQTTEAFF. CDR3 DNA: TGTGCCAGCAGCTTCCAAACAACTGAAGCTTTCTTT.

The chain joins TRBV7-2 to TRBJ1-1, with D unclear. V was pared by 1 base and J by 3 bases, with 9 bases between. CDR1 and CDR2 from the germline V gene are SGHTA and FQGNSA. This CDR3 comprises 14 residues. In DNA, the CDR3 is TGTGCCAGCAGCTTAGGGGTCGAATACACTGAAGCTTTCTTT. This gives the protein CASSLGVEYTEAFF.

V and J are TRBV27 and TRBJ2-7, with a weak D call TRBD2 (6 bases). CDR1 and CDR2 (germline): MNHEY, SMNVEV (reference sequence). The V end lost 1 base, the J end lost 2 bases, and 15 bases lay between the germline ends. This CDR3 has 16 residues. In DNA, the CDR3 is TGTGCCAGCAGTTTATTGGGGGGTACAGTTGCCTACGAGCAGTACTTC. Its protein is CASSLLGGTVAYEQYF.

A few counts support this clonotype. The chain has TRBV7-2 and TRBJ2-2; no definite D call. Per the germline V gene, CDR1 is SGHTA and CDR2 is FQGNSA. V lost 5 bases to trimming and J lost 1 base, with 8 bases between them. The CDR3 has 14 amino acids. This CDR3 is CASSARLNTGELFF. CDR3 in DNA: TGTGCCAGCAGCGCCCGATTGAACACCGGGGAGCTGTTTTTT.

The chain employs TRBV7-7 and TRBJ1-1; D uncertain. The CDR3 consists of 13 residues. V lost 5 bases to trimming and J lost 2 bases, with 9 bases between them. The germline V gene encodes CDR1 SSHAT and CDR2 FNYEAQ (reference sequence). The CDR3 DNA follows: TGTGCCAGCAGCATCGGGCCCAACACTGAAGCTTTCTTT. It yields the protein CASSIGPNTEAFF.

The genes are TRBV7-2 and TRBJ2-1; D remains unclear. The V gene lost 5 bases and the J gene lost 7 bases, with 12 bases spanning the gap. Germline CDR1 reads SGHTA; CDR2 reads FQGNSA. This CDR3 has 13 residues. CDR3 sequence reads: CASSRTFGNEQFF. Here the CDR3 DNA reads TGTGCCAGCAGCAGGACCTTTGGGAATGAGCAGTTCTTC.

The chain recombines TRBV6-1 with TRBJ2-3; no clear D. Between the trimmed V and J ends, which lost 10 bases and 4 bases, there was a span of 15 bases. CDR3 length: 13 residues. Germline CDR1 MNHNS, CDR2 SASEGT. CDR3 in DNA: TGTGCCACCACCAGTCCTTTCCCAGATACGCAGTATTTT. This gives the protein CATTSPFPDTQYF.

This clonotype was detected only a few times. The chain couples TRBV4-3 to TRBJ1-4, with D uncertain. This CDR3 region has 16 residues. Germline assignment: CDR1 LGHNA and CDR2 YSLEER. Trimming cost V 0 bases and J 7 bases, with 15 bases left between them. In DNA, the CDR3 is TGCGCCAGCAGCCAAGAATTGGGCAGAGGTGGTGAAAAACTGTTTTTT. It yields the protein CASSQELGRGGEKLFF.

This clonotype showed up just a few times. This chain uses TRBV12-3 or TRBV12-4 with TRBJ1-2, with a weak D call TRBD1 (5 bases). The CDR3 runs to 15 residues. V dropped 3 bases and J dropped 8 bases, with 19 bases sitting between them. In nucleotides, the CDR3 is TGTGCCAGCAGTTTGACTAAGGACACCTCCGGGGGCTACACCTTC. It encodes CASSLTKDTSGGYTF.

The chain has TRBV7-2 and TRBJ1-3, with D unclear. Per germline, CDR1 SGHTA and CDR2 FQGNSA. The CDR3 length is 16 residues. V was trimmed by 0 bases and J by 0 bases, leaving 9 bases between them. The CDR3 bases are TGTGCCAGCAGCTTAGCTTCCCATTACTCTGGAAACACCATATATTTT. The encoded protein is CASSLASHYSGNTIYF.

CDR3 region: CSVRTGGSETQYF. CDR3 sequence (DNA): TGCAGCGTGAGAACAGGGGGCTCAGAGACCCAGTACTTC. This chain links TRBV29-1 with TRBJ2-5; TRBD1 aligns across 9 bases. The CDR3 totals 13 residues. The V gene end was trimmed by 6 bases and the J gene end by 4 bases; junction bases not matched to a gene: 6. Germline V gene data show CDR1 as SQVTM and CDR2 as ANQGSEA.

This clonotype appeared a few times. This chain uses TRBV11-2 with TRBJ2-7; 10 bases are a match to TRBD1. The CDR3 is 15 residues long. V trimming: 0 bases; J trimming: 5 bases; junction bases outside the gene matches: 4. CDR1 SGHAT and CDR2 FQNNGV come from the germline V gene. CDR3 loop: CASSLDRDRGNEQYF. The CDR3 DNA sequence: TGTGCCAGCAGCTTAGACCGGGACAGGGGCAACGAGCAGTACTTC.